Shown below are 22 T cell receptor beta chains from a single sample sequenced in a study of CD8 T cells in ankylosing spondylitis. For these TCRs, the target antigens are not known. Study observations and caveats: A TCR beta motif made of eight highly homologous variants seemed typical of ankylosing spondylitis blood.

TCRdb re-called the 5' RACE reads through MiXCR, storing one row per CDR3 protein. The table records roughly 670,000 distinct CDR3 sequences, 15% to 20% of them present only once. Material: blood, either unsorted or a sorted T cell fraction (not recorded which). These receptor sequences come from a male donor with ankylosing spondylitis.

This clonotype has a handful of counts. The chain is built from TRBV6-6 and TRBJ2-7; no reliable D call. CDR1 and CDR2 (germline): MNHNY, SVGAGI (reference sequence). The CDR3 has 13 residues. V gave up 2 bases and J gave up 5 bases, with 10 bases separating them. The chain's CDR3 is CASSYAQSHEQYF. CDR3 DNA sequence: TGTGCCAGCAGTTACGCGCAGAGCCACGAGCAGTACTTC.

Here the CDR3 reads CASSHTSGDEFGQFF. The CDR3 coding sequence is TGCGCCAGCAGCCATACTAGCGGGGATGAGTTTGGGCAGTTCTTC. This chain connects TRBV4-1 to TRBJ2-1; TRBD2 matches 10 bases. Germline values: CDR1 MGHRA, CDR2 YSYEKL. The CDR3 length is 15 residues. The trim removed 3 bases at V and 12 bases at J, leaving 11 bases unmatched.

This clonotype was counted between two and nine times. J is TRBJ2-2 and V is TRBV7-9, with D possibly being TRBD1 (6 bases). The ends were cut back, 5 bases at V and 4 bases at J, with 17 bases in the middle. CDR1 and CDR2 (germline): SEHNR, FQNEAQ (reference sequence). The CDR3 covers 16 residues. The CDR3 here is CASSPLGQKITGELFF. In DNA, the CDR3 is TGTGCCAGCAGCCCGTTAGGACAGAAGATCACCGGGGAGCTGTTTTTT.

Many counts were recorded for this clonotype. The chain employs TRBV20-1 and TRBJ2-1; D is ambiguous. Deletions cut 6 bases from V and 7 bases from J, with 16 bases between. Germline V gives CDR1 DFQATT, CDR2 SNEGSKA (reference sequence). The CDR3 sequence is 13 residues long. The CDR3 spells CSAALHSPNEQFF. The CDR3 nucleotides read TGCAGTGCCGCTCTACACAGTCCTAATGAGCAGTTCTTC.

This chain connects TRBV20-1 to TRBJ1-4, with 7 positions matching TRBD1. The V gene's germline CDR1 is DFQATT and CDR2 SNEGSKA (reference sequence). There are 12 residues in the CDR3. V was pared by 6 bases and J by 8 bases, with 6 bases of the junction left unmatched. The CDR3 protein is CSALGDREKLFF. CDR3 sequence (DNA): TGCAGTGCCCTCGGGGACAGAGAAAAACTGTTTTTT.

The rearrangement joins TRBV5-1 to TRBJ2-1; 7 nucleotides line up with TRBD2. The CDR3 covers 16 residues. Germline V gene data show CDR1 as SGHRS and CDR2 as YFSETQ. V was clipped by 0 bases and J by 2 bases; unmatched bases: 5. The CDR3: CASSLVSGTPYNEQFF. Written as DNA, the CDR3 is TGCGCCAGCAGCTTGGTGAGCGGGACGCCCTACAATGAGCAGTTCTTC.

In its sample, this clonotype was seen many times. The rearrangement joins TRBV4-2 to TRBJ1-6; 8 nucleotides align to TRBD1. The CDR3 loop spans 16 amino acids. Per the germline V gene, CDR1 is LGHNA and CDR2 is YNFKEQ. With 2 bases clipped from V and 7 bases from J, the junction kept 7 bases outside the gene matches. The CDR3 sequence: CASSQPDRGINSPLHF. In DNA form, the CDR3 reads TGTGCCAGCAGCCAACCCGACAGGGGAATAAATTCACCCCTCCACTTT.

The chain has TRBV29-1 and TRBJ1-1; the D gene is possibly TRBD1 (5 bases). Germline V gives CDR1 SQVTM, CDR2 ANQGSEA. The germline V and J ends were trimmed by 6 bases and 3 bases, with 14 bases remaining between them. The CDR3 has 13 amino acids. The CDR3 loop is CSVGMGRYTEAFF. The CDR3 DNA reads TGCAGCGTGGGCATGGGACGTTACACTGAAGCTTTCTTT.

In its sample, this clonotype was seen a few times. The chain couples TRBV7-9 to TRBJ2-5; no clear D. Germline values: CDR1 SEHNR, CDR2 FQNEAQ (reference sequence). This CDR3 region has 14 residues. V was clipped by 0 bases and J by 4 bases, with 9 bases between them. The CDR3 spells CASSLAVRLETQYF. CDR3 nucleotides: TGTGCCAGCAGCTTAGCGGTTCGGTTAGAGACCCAGTACTTC.

This chain links TRBV9 with TRBJ2-7, with 14 bases lining up with TRBD2. J was trimmed by 6 bases and V by 4 bases; bases with no gene match: 6. Germline CDR1 SGDLS, CDR2 YYNGEE. The CDR3 extends over 15 amino acids. The CDR3: CASSPRTSGRLEQYF. The CDR3 DNA reads TGTGCCAGCAGCCCCCGGACTAGCGGGAGGCTCGAGCAGTACTTC.

The gene calls are TRBV5-1 and TRBJ1-1; possibly TRBD1 for D (5 bases). Deletions cut 4 bases from V and 1 base from J, with 17 bases between. This CDR3 has 16 amino acids. CDR1 and CDR2 (germline): SGHRS, YFSETQ. The CDR3 DNA reads as TGCGCCAGCAGCCCGATCCGAGGGGCCGGGAACACTGAAGCTTTCTTT. Its translation: CASSPIRGAGNTEAFF.

This chain joins TRBV29-1 and TRBJ2-3; D uncertain. The germline V gene encodes CDR1 SQVTM and CDR2 ANQGSEA. Trimming removed 4 bases from V and 14 bases from J, with 16 bases in between. The CDR3 consists of 11 residues. The CDR3 DNA follows: TGCAGCGTTGTGTCTCTTGAGCACCCGTATTTT. Protein product: CSVVSLEHPYF.

This clonotype has just a few counts. The V gene is TRBV10-3, the J gene TRBJ2-6, with D hard to call. Deletions cut 3 bases from V and 4 bases from J, with 19 bases between. The CDR3 spans 18 residues. Germline V gene lookup returns CDR1 ENHRY and CDR2 SYGVKD. CDR3 bases: TGTGCCATCAGTGAAGGCAGGCACCGAACCCCCGGGGCCAACGTCCTGACTTTC. It is translated as CAISEGRHRTPGANVLTF.

In its sample, this clonotype was seen a few times. The chain couples TRBV28 to TRBJ2-1, with 12 bases that match TRBD2. The germline gives CDR1 MDHEN, CDR2 SYDVKM. The CDR3 has 15 amino acids. The V and J ends lost 7 bases and 6 bases, in that order; junction bases with no gene match: 7. CDR3 residues: CASIPLAGGPNEQFF. Here the CDR3 DNA reads TGTGCCAGCATTCCCCTAGCGGGAGGGCCCAATGAGCAGTTCTTC.

This clonotype was seen more than once but under ten times. The rearrangement uses TRBV27 and TRBJ2-3, with 7 bases lining up with TRBD2. V dropped 8 bases and J dropped 4; count of bases not matched to a gene: 18. The germline CDR1 and CDR2 sequences are MNHEY and SMNVEV (reference sequence). The CDR3 runs to 17 residues. This chain's CDR3 is CASLSGPYSREPDTQYF. CDR3 in DNA: TGTGCCAGCCTCTCTGGTCCTTACTCGCGGGAGCCAGATACGCAGTATTTT.

The chain is built from TRBV7-8 and TRBJ2-1; 9 bases are shared with TRBD2. Germline-derived CDR1 and CDR2 are SGHVS and FQNEAQ. V gave up 4 bases and J gave up 6 bases; unmatched junction bases: 7. The CDR3 is made up of 15 amino acids. This chain's CDR3 is CASSSPSGALNEQFF. In nucleotides, the CDR3 is TGTGCCAGCAGCTCCCCTAGCGGGGCGCTCAATGAGCAGTTCTTC.

The gene calls are TRBV12-3 or TRBV12-4 and TRBJ2-7, with D possibly being TRBD2 (6 bases). The CDR3 spans 15 residues. V lost 6 bases to trimming and J lost 4 bases, with 19 bases between them. The CDR3 here is CASSQAYGGSYEQYF. Here the CDR3 DNA reads TGTGCCAGCAGCCAGGCGTACGGGGGTTCGTACGAGCAGTACTTC.

In this sample, this clonotype turned up a few times. V gene TRBV29-1 combines with J gene TRBJ1-1; maybe TRBD1 (5 bases). Germline assignment: CDR1 SQVTM and CDR2 ANQGSEA. This CDR3 region has 11 residues. V lost 4 bases to trimming and J lost 4 bases, with 7 bases between them. CDR3 DNA sequence: TGCAGCGTTGGAGGGGCCACTGAAGCTTTCTTT. Protein product: CSVGGATEAFF.

The table lists this clonotype with many counts. The chain employs TRBV29-1 and TRBJ1-2; D might be TRBD1 (5 bases). V lost 2 bases and J lost 5, with 12 bases in between. Germline CDR1 reads SQVTM; CDR2 reads ANQGSEA. This CDR3 comprises 13 residues. CDR3 nucleotide sequence: TGCAGCGTTGAACTAAGGGGAAGGTATGGCTACACCTTC. As protein: CSVELRGRYGYTF.

The genes are TRBV5-1 and TRBJ1-2, with 11 positions matching TRBD1. Germline CDR1 is SGHRS and CDR2 is YFSETQ. With 4 bases clipped from V and 6 bases from J, the junction kept 11 bases outside the gene matches. The CDR3 covers 16 residues. The CDR3 sequence is CASSQRTGGGKDGYTF. DNA of the CDR3: TGCGCCAGCAGCCAGCGGACAGGGGGCGGGAAGGATGGCTACACCTTC.

The V gene is TRBV7-9, the J gene TRBJ1-1; 8 nucleotides align to TRBD1. CDR3 size: 16 residues. Per germline, CDR1 SEHNR and CDR2 FQNEAQ (reference sequence). The V and J ends lost 5 bases and 1 base, in that order; junction bases with no gene match: 9. The CDR3 is CASSPSDRGGNTEAFF. The CDR3 nucleotides are TGTGCCAGCAGCCCCTCCGACAGGGGCGGGAACACTGAAGCTTTCTTT.

The genes are TRBV7-3 and TRBJ2-3; 10 nucleotides match TRBD1. V dropped 5 bases and J dropped 4; count of bases not matched to a gene: 9. The CDR3 is 16 amino acids. Germline loops: CDR1 SGHTA, CDR2 FQGTGA. The CDR3 reads CASSAWTGGIADTQYF. CDR3 in DNA: TGTGCCAGCAGCGCCTGGACAGGGGGGATAGCAGATACGCAGTATTTT.